This T cell receptor (beta chain) appears in the sequencing data of a study of blood T cells in healthy people across ages. Looking at the study overall: Per two T cells, template switching captured roughly one barcoded beta molecule.

Germline V gene sequence: CDR1 DFQATT, CDR2 SNEGSKA (reference sequence). There are 12 residues in the CDR3. A second PCR of 7 to 11 cycles used a sample-barcoded 5' primer and a J-beta primer mix. The authors tagged each cDNA molecule using a template-switch adaptor with 12 random nucleotides. TCRdb processed the 5' RACE reads anew with MiXCR; each CDR3 protein has one entry. The top ten hold over 3.5% of the sample, which has around 500,000 distinct CDR3 sequences, about 27% seen once. On this clonotype: Its ends do not fully match the called genes, so a read error is possible.

The sample was also reused in another study, on T cells of mothers and their children. That publication notes: Unrelated mother-child pairs always had slightly, but never significantly, lower normalized overlap than related pairs.

The source is a boy aged 2 to 10 in good health. The chain recombines TRBV20-1 with TRBJ1-2, with a weak D call TRBD1 (5 bases). Specimen: blood. As DNA, the CDR3 is TGTAGTGCTAGCCCCCCGGGGCCAGGCTACACCTTC. Encoded protein: CSASPPGPGYTF.